In this sample, the clone carrying this TCR beta chain turned up a few times. A read error may produce the germline difference seen at one junction end. Germline V gives CDR1 GTSNPN, CDR2 SVGIG (reference sequence). This CDR3 has 12 residues. These data originate in a study of blood T cell repertoires in COVID-19. The data were produced by immunoSEQ multiplex PCR, yet TCRdb's version contains in-frame clones alone and is incomplete. Found here are about 180,000 clones, 80% of them singletons; the top ten hold 6.5%. The TCR comes from a man in his 70s with active or convalescent COVID-19. The J gene is TRBJ1-4, the V gene TRBV30, with TRBD1 matching over 8 bases. Sample: peripheral blood. The CDR3 bases are TGTGCCTGGAGTGAGACAGGGGTTTACATAAGTTTT. Its translation is CAWSETGVYISF. Drawing the rest from reference TRBV30 and TRBJ1-4, the complete variable domain is SQTIHQWPATLVQPVGSPLSLECTVEGTSNPNLYWYRQAAGRGLQLLFYSVGIGQISSEVPQNLSASRPQDRQFILSSKKLLLSDSGFYLCAWSETGVYISFGSGTQLSVL.